This is a list of T cell receptor beta chains from one sample in a study of blood T cell dynamics during melanoma immunotherapy. TCRdb's table, derived via immunoSEQ multiplex PCR, lists solely in-frame clones and lacks some. The table lists roughly 9,700 clones, over 85% of them singletons, with about 30% in the top ten. The sequencing used blood, collected from a patient treated with checkpoint blockade. These receptors all come from a human donor with melanoma. Both conserved end residues are part of each CDR3. A D gene is named only where the DNA matches it firmly. Only some rows state a clone size, as once, few, many or a class for expanded clones.

j_gene	d_gene	v_gene	abundance	CDR3nt	CDR3aa
TRBJ1-1	.	TRBV18	.	TGTGCCAGCTCACCCGGGGAGAACACTGAAGCTTTCTTT	CASSPGENTEAFF
TRBJ2-2	.	TRBV7-7	.	TGTGCTAGCAGCCGTGGGGCGACCGGGGAGCTGTTTTTT	CASSRGATGELFF
TRBJ2-2	.	TRBV10-2	.	TGCGCCAGCAGTGAGCCTCTAGCCCCCAACACCGGGGAGCTGTTTTTT	CASSEPLAPNTGELFF
TRBJ1-1	.	TRBV2	.	TGTGCCAGCAGACTCAGGGAGAACACTGAAGCTTTCTTT	CASRLRENTEAFF
TRBJ1-1	.	TRBV7-2	.	TGTGCCAGCAGCTTATCCTGGGCATCTGAAGCTTTCTTT	CASSLSWASEAFF
TRBJ2-7	.	TRBV5-4	.	TGTGCCAGCAGCCAAGATGTGGTAGCTGAAACCTACGAGCAGTACTTC	CASSQDVVAETYEQYF
TRBJ2-7	.	TRBV5-1	few	TGCGCCAGCAGCTTGCTGCCCCGCTACGAGCAGTACTTC	CASSLLPRYEQYF
TRBJ2-1	.	TRBV19	.	TGTGCCAGTAGTATCGGGGGCGAGCAGTTCTTC	CASSIGGEQFF
TRBJ1-3	.	TRBV28	.	TGTGCCAGCAGTTTACGGGGAGTTGGAAACACCATATATTTT	CASSLRGVGNTIYF
TRBJ2-7	TRBD2	TRBV7-2	.	TGTGCCAGCAGCCCCCTGGGACTAGCGGGAGGCTACGAGCAGTACTTC	CASSPLGLAGGYEQYF
TRBJ2-1	TRBD2	TRBV4-1	.	TGCGCCAGCAGCCCCCTAGGACTAGCCCTCCGAGGTGGCTACAATGAGCAGTTCTTC	CASSPLGLALRGGYNEQFF
TRBJ2-3	.	TRBV7-9	.	TGTGCCAGCAGGAGTCTAGCTAGCACAGATACGCAGTATTTT	CASRSLASTDTQYF
TRBJ2-1	.	TRBV5-6	.	TGTGCCACCTCGGGATACAATGAGCAGTTCTTC	CATSGYNEQFF
TRBJ1-1	.	TRBV27	.	TGTGCCAGCAGTGCCCGGGGAGGGATGAACACTGAAGCTTTCTTT	CASSARGGMNTEAFF
TRBJ2-3	TRBD2	TRBV28	.	TGTGCCAGCAGTTTCCTAGCGGGCACAGATACGCAGTATTTT	CASSFLAGTDTQYF
TRBJ1-5	TRBD1	TRBV15	.	TGTGCCACCAGCAGAGACAAGGGGGCAAGTCAGCCCCAGCATTTT	CATSRDKGASQPQHF
TRBJ1-1	.	TRBV4-1	few	TGCGCCAGCAGCCAAGGATTGGGCAACCCGTCCCTTGAAGCTTTCTTT	CASSQGLGNPSLEAFF
TRBJ1-2	.	TRBV10-1	.	TGCGCCAGCAGTTGGGGACTATCGCGAAAGACCTATGGCTACACCTTC	CASSWGLSRKTYGYTF
TRBJ2-7	.	TRBV19	.	TGTGCCAGTAAGGCCCGCGCGGACTCCTACGAGCAGTACTTC	CASKARADSYEQYF
TRBJ2-5	.	TRBV18	.	TGTGCCAGCTCACCACCCGGGGGCGGTGAGACCCAGTACTTC	CASSPPGGGETQYF
TRBJ2-2	.	TRBV5-4	.	TGTGCCAGCAGCCCCCCCGCCGGGGAGCTGTTTTTT	CASSPPAGELFF
TRBJ2-5	.	TRBV5-1	.	TGCGCCAGCAGCCTGGCGGGCTCTACACAAGAGACCCAGTACTTC	CASSLAGSTQETQYF
TRBJ1-4	.	TRBV15	.	TGTGCCACCAGCAGAGATTTGGGGGCCGCAGGTGAAAAACTGTTTTTT	CATSRDLGAAGEKLFF
TRBJ1-1	.	TRBV9	.	TGTGCCAGCAGCGTCGGGCTGGACACTGAAGCTTTCTTT	CASSVGLDTEAFF
TRBJ1-1	TRBD1	TRBV6-5	.	TGTGCCAGCTCTGGACAGGGGTGGTTTGGCCCTGAAGCTTTCTTT	CASSGQGWFGPEAFF
TRBJ1-4	.	TRBV6-6	once	TGTGCCAGCAGTTCCCCAGGAGGTGGGAATGAAAAACTGTTTTTT	CASSSPGGGNEKLFF